These 28 T cell receptor beta chains share one sample of origin, sequenced in a study of T cells in Graves' hyperthyroidism and ophthalmopathy. Researchers amplified the TCR beta CDR3 regions from RNA transcripts. Using the HTBI primer set, a first-round RT-PCR was run on the TCR CDR3. TCRdb processed the multiplex PCR reads anew with MiXCR; each CDR3 protein has one entry. The sample has hundreds of thousands of distinct CDR3 sequences; over 15% are singletons. Sequencing input: blood. These TCRs come from a woman younger than 35 with Graves' hyperthyroidism.

The rearrangement joins TRBV24-1 to TRBJ2-2; tentative D call: TRBD2 (5 bases). The CDR3 is 13 amino acids. CDR1 KGHDR and CDR2 SFDVKD come from the germline V gene. V was cut by 9 bases and J by 4 bases, with 11 bases left in between. Written as DNA, the CDR3 is TGTGCCACCCGGGATGGAGGCACCGGGGAGCTGTTTTTT. This translates into CATRDGGTGELFF.

J is TRBJ1-2 and V is TRBV6-1; D is undetermined. Trimming removed 0 bases from V and 6 bases from J, with 5 bases in between. The CDR3 spans 12 residues. Germline loops: CDR1 MNHNS, CDR2 SASEGT. Here the CDR3 DNA reads TGTGCCAGCAGTGAAGCGCCCCATGGCTACACCTTC. Translation: CASSEAPHGYTF.

This clonotype appeared many times. The chain recombines TRBV15 with TRBJ2-7, with D unclear. V was cut by 5 bases and J by 3 bases, with 8 bases left in between. Germline-derived CDR1 and CDR2 are LNHNV and YYDKDF (reference sequence). The CDR3 loop spans 12 amino acids. The CDR3 nucleotides read TGTGCCACCAGCGGGCAGTACTACGAGCAGTACTTC. The encoded protein is CATSGQYYEQYF.

This clonotype has more than one count but fewer than ten. The rearrangement joins TRBV7-8 to TRBJ2-7; maybe TRBD1 (5 bases). The length of the CDR3 is 13 residues. Germline CDR1 is SGHVS and CDR2 is FQNEAQ. Trimming removed 1 base from V and 5 bases from J, with 9 bases in between. The CDR3 bases are TGTGCCAGCAGCTTAGATGAAGGGGACGAGCAGTACTTC. Its protein product is CASSLDEGDEQYF.

This clonotype has ten or more counts. CDR3 region: CASAITGTGVYEQYF. CDR3 nucleotide sequence: TGTGCCAGCGCAATAACGGGGACAGGGGTCTACGAGCAGTACTTC. This chain joins TRBV5-5 and TRBJ2-7, with 10 bases lining up with TRBD1. CDR1 SGHKS and CDR2 YYEKEE come from the germline V gene (reference sequence). Trimming took 7 bases from V and 3 from J; bases not matched to a gene: 10. The CDR3 has 15 amino acids.

This clonotype was seen more than once but under ten times. The genes are TRBV27 and TRBJ1-5; possibly TRBD1 for D (6 bases). V gave up 10 bases and J gave up 0 bases, with 19 bases separating them. Germline V gene sequence: CDR1 MNHEY, CDR2 SMNVEV (reference sequence). The CDR3 length is 16 residues. The CDR3 sequence: CATHRGQGYSNQPQHF. CDR3 nucleotides: TGTGCCACTCATCGGGGCCAGGGGTATAGCAATCAGCCCCAGCATTTT.

This clonotype was observed at least ten times. The CDR3 loop is CSSVGTGGIDYGYTF. DNA of the CDR3: TGCAGTTCCGTAGGGACAGGGGGTATCGACTATGGCTACACCTTC. The chain employs TRBV20-1 and TRBJ1-2, with 11 bases aligning to TRBD1. With 8 bases clipped from V and 3 bases from J, the junction kept 11 bases outside the gene matches. CDR3 length: 15 residues. Germline CDR1 reads DFQATT; CDR2 reads SNEGSKA (reference sequence).

This clonotype was observed at least ten times. The V call is TRBV6-4, the J call TRBJ1-2; the D is unclear. CDR1 is MRHNA and CDR2 is SNTAGT in the germline V gene. The CDR3 covers 11 residues. Trimming removed 5 bases from V and 8 bases from J, with 9 bases in between. The CDR3 DNA reads TGTGCCAGCAGTTCCTCCGGCGGCTACACCTTC. Protein product: CASSSSGGYTF.

This chain links TRBV28 with TRBJ2-7; no clear D. Germline CDR1 is MDHEN and CDR2 is SYDVKM. V gave up 7 bases and J gave up 1 base, with 8 bases separating them. CDR3 length: 12 amino acids. The CDR3 here is CASMRVSYEQYF. CDR3 sequence (DNA): TGTGCCAGCATGAGAGTTTCCTACGAGCAGTACTTC.

This clonotype has at least ten counts. Mismatch with germline at one junction end may stem from a read error. The rearrangement links TRBV7-7 to TRBJ1-1; 8 bases align to TRBD1. Germline V gives CDR1 SSHAT, CDR2 FNYEAQ (reference sequence). The CDR3 runs to 13 residues. DNA for the CDR3: TGTGCTAGCAGCAAGGACAGGGTCACTGAAGCTTTCTTT. Translated: CASSKDRVTEAFF.

This clonotype was counted many times. The chain couples TRBV7-2 to TRBJ1-2; no clear D. The CDR3 consists of 15 residues. Germline CDR1 is SGHTA and CDR2 is FQGNSA. Trimming shortened V by 1 base and J by 0 bases, and 9 bases separated the two germline ends. The CDR3 coding sequence is TGTGCCAGCAGCTTAGGAAATATAGCTAACTATGGCTACACCTTC. As protein: CASSLGNIANYGYTF.

This clonotype has a count of ten or more. The chain carries TRBV7-8 and TRBJ2-7; D uncertain. Germline V gene sequence: CDR1 SGHVS, CDR2 FQNEAQ. CDR3 length equals 11 residues. V lost 3 bases to trimming and J lost 7 bases, with 7 bases between them. CDR3 in amino acids: CASSLLKEQYF. In nucleotides, the CDR3 is TGTGCCAGCAGCTTGCTTAAAGAGCAGTACTTC. Using reference TRBV7-8 and TRBJ2-7 for the parts outside the CDR3, the full variable domain is GAGVSQSPRYKVAKRGQDVALRCDPISGHVSLFWYQQALGQGPEFLTYFQNEAQLDKSGLPSDRFFAERPEGSVSTLKIQRTQQEDSAVYLCASSLLKEQYFGPGTRLTVT.

This clonotype came up many times. The chain has TRBV28 and TRBJ1-1; D remains ambiguous. Germline CDR1 reads MDHEN; CDR2 reads SYDVKM. V lost 7 bases and J lost 4, with 13 bases in between. There are 13 residues in the CDR3. CDR3 loop: CASIRGGSTEAFF. The CDR3 DNA reads as TGTGCCAGCATTCGCGGAGGGAGCACTGAAGCTTTCTTT.

This clonotype has at least ten counts. CDR3 in DNA: TGCGCCAGCAGGGTAGATTACTACGAGCAGTACTTC. It codes for CASRVDYYEQYF. The chain uses TRBV5-1 and TRBJ2-7; D not resolved. This CDR3 is 12 amino acids long. The V gene's germline CDR1 is SGHRS and CDR2 YFSETQ. The V end lost 5 bases, the J end lost 3 bases, and 9 bases lay between the germline ends.

This clonotype was counted many times. The chain is built from TRBV7-9 and TRBJ1-2; TRBD1 might be the D (5 bases). This CDR3 has 15 residues. CDR1 SEHNR and CDR2 FQNEAQ come from the germline V gene (reference sequence). V was shortened by 1 base and J by 3 bases, with 12 bases between the two germline ends. The CDR3 region has the DNA TGTGCCAGCAGCTTAGAGCAGGGAGCCTACTATGGCTACACCTTC. Translated: CASSLEQGAYYGYTF.

V is TRBV15 and J is TRBJ1-2; possibly TRBD1 for D (6 bases). CDR1 is LNHNV and CDR2 is YYDKDF in the germline V gene (reference sequence). The CDR3 length is 13 residues. The ends were cut back, 2 bases at V and 6 bases at J, with 10 bases in the middle. The CDR3 reads CATSRSRGHGYTF. The DNA for the CDR3 is TGTGCCACCAGCAGATCCAGGGGCCATGGCTACACCTTC.

This clonotype was counted ten times or more. V usage is TRBV7-2 and J usage is TRBJ2-6; D may be TRBD1 (6 bases). CDR3 length equals 15 residues. Per the germline V gene, CDR1 is SGHTA and CDR2 is FQGNSA. The V end was cut by 2 bases, the J end by 3 bases, with 8 bases between. The CDR3 reads CASSLQGLGANVLTF. The CDR3 DNA sequence: TGTGCCAGCAGCTTACAGGGGCTTGGGGCCAACGTCCTGACTTTC.

Many counts were recorded for this clonotype. The V and J genes are TRBV6-1 and TRBJ1-3; no firm D call. CDR1 MNHNS and CDR2 SASEGT come from the germline V gene. This CDR3 is 15 amino acids long. Deletions cut 7 bases from V and 0 bases from J, with 13 bases between. The CDR3 loop is CASTHDDLSGNTIYF. CDR3 nucleotide sequence: TGTGCCAGCACCCACGACGACCTCTCTGGAAACACCATATATTTT.

This clonotype was detected many times. The rearrangement uses TRBV30 and TRBJ2-7; D is unresolved. The V end was cut by 0 bases, the J end by 2 bases, with 8 bases between. The CDR3 contains 13 residues. Germline V gene sequence: CDR1 GTSNPN, CDR2 SVGIG (reference sequence). The CDR3 nucleotides are TGTGCCTGGAGTGTAGCCGGAGCCTACGAGCAGTACTTC. It codes for CAWSVAGAYEQYF.

At least ten counts were recorded for this clonotype. The chain recombines TRBV12-3 or TRBV12-4 with TRBJ1-1; D gene uncertain. This CDR3 has 15 amino acids. V dropped 4 bases and J dropped 4 bases, with 16 bases sitting between them. The CDR3 sequence: CASSSRTLRITEAFF. CDR3 nucleotides: TGTGCCAGCAGTTCGCGGACGCTCCGTATCACTGAAGCTTTCTTT.

In this sample, this clonotype turned up many times. The J gene is TRBJ1-5, the V gene TRBV12-3 or TRBV12-4, with D unresolved. The CDR3 runs 14 residues. Trimming took 2 bases from V and 6 from J, leaving 11 bases between them. The CDR3 DNA follows: TGTGCCAGCAGTTTATTCCCGGGCGCTCAGCCCCAGCATTTT. It specifies CASSLFPGAQPQHF.

This clonotype came up many times. This chain connects TRBV19 to TRBJ1-2, with D unresolved. V was clipped by 1 base and J by 2 bases, with 5 bases between them. The CDR3 extends over 13 amino acids. CDR1 is LNHDA, CDR2 SQIVND, per germline (reference sequence). As DNA, the CDR3 is TGTGCCAGTAGTATAGGCTACAACTATGGCTACACCTTC. Its translation: CASSIGYNYGYTF.

This clonotype came up many times. An end of the junction differs from the germline gene, which may be a read error. The chain couples TRBV20-1 to TRBJ1-5; D may be TRBD1 (6 bases). Germline V CDR1 and CDR2: DFQATT, SNEGSKA (reference sequence). The CDR3 consists of 14 residues. DNA of the CDR3: TGCAGCGCTATACGTGGGGGCCTCCCTCAGCCCCAGCATTTT. Encoded protein: CSAIRGGLPQPQHF.

The chain joins TRBV20-1 to TRBJ2-7; 9 bases align to TRBD2. Trimming at V came to 0 bases and at J to 2 bases, leaving 2 bases not matched to a gene. This CDR3 region has 14 residues. Germline values: CDR1 DFQATT, CDR2 SNEGSKA (reference sequence). The CDR3 reads CSARDGGGAYEQYF. The DNA for the CDR3 is TGCAGTGCTAGAGACGGCGGGGGGGCCTACGAGCAGTACTTC.

Note on this clonotype: The junction shows a germline mismatch at one end, possibly a read error. V usage is TRBV19 and J usage is TRBJ1-5; D is unresolved. The CDR3 extends over 13 amino acids. Germline values: CDR1 LNHDA, CDR2 SQIVND (reference sequence). As DNA, the CDR3 is TGTGCCAGCAGTATTGGGCGGTGGCAGCCCCAGCATTTT. The encoded protein is CASSIGRWQPQHF. Combining the CDR3 with reference TRBV19 and TRBJ1-5 gives the whole variable domain DGGITQSPKYLFRKEGQNVTLSCEQNLNHDAMYWYRQDPGQGLRLIYYSQIVNDFQKGDIAEGYSVSREKKESFPLTVTSAQKNPTAFYLCASSIGRWQPQHFGDGTRLSIL.

This clonotype was found a few times. The CDR3 sequence is CASSYSKGWTDYEQYF. CDR3 nucleotides: TGTGCCAGCAGTTACTCGAAAGGTTGGACGGACTACGAGCAGTACTTC. V gene TRBV6-2 or TRBV6-3 combines with J gene TRBJ2-7; no reliable D call. The CDR3 length is 16 residues. Germline CDR1 MNHEY, CDR2 SVGEGT. V lost 0 bases, J lost 3 bases, and 15 bases lay in between.

This clonotype is labeled as medium-sized. The CDR3 DNA reads as TGCGCCAGCGCCCGTGTCCCCCCTATTATTGGCGAGCAGTACTTC. Encoded protein: CASARVPPIIGEQYF. The chain is built from TRBV5-1 and TRBJ2-7; D is uncertain. In germline, CDR1 is SGHRS, CDR2 YFSETQ. This CDR3 has 15 residues. Trimming removed 7 bases at V and 6 bases at J, with 23 bases between.

This clonotype was seen repeatedly, ten times or more. The V gene is TRBV18, the J gene TRBJ2-2; D gene unclear. Trimming stripped 5 bases from V and 3 bases from J, with 13 bases between. CDR1 is KGHSH and CDR2 is LQKENI in the germline V gene. The CDR3 totals 15 residues. CDR3: CASSISTADTGELFF. The DNA of the CDR3 is TGTGCCAGCTCAATTTCCACGGCGGACACCGGGGAGCTGTTTTTT.